This TCR beta chain was documented in a study of identical twins. This clonotype was counted many times. As yet, its antigen is unknown. This CDR3 has 13 residues. CDR1 and CDR2 from the germline V gene are ENHRY and SYGVKD. Trimming took 4 bases from V and 1 from J, leaving 6 bases between them. Study-wide points: Models underpredicted monozygotic twin sharing of out-of-frame TCR alpha. Carriage of fewer insertions was seen in abundant cord blood beta clonotypes, whereas memory repertoires showed none.

TCRdb used MiXCR to reprocess the 5' RACE reads, holding one entry per CDR3 protein. The sample records some 320,000 distinct CDR3 sequences, around 12% being singletons. The data were also submitted as part of a second study, on yellow fever vaccine responses in identical twins.

This sequence originates from a woman aged 18-30 years in good health. Sequenced material: CD8+ T cells sorted from blood. V and J are TRBV10-3 and TRBJ2-3, with D uncertain. CDR3 sequence: CAISGEGTDTQYF. The CDR3 DNA reads TGTGCCATCAGTGGAGAGGGCACAGATACGCAGTATTTT.